This T cell receptor (beta chain) came from a study of blood T cell repertoires in COVID-19. About the research overall: Samples taken during acute and convalescent COVID-19 were collected in the United States, Italy and Spain. PBMCs, B-cell-depleted T cells, or T cells provided the cDNA or gDNA that made up the material.

In germline, CDR1 is SGHTA, CDR2 FQGTGA. The CDR3 is 14 amino acids. J lost 5 bases, V lost 5 bases, and 9 bases had no gene match. Under the authors' procedure: Estimated nucleated cell counts came from reference gene primer amplification. Assay used: immunoSEQ multiplex PCR; TCRdb lists only in-frame clones, some missing. That table furnishes V, J and clone size, whereas the DNA furnished D and trimming. This table has fewer than 75,000 clones, roughly 80% appearing once. The chain recombines TRBV7-3 with TRBJ2-7; 7 bases fit TRBD1. This sequence was found in a human donor in a cohort sampled during active COVID-19. Material: peripheral blood. The CDR3 loop reads CASSPRTGFDEQYF. CDR3 sequence (DNA): TGTGCCAGCAGCCCTCGGACAGGATTCGACGAGCAGTACTTC.